This is a list of T cell receptor beta chains from one sample in a study of regulatory T cells in long-lasting Graves disease. TCRdb called the multiplex PCR reads again in MiXCR, with one record for every CDR3 protein. The profile shows 600,000 to 850,000 distinct CDR3 sequences, around 30% of them singletons. The sample here was peripheral blood mononuclear cells (PBMCs), taken when the disease was refractory, from a patient treated with antithyroid drugs. The receptor source for this set is a female donor with Graves disease. Each CDR3 is given with its conserved first and last residue. Each record gives: J gene, V gene, D gene, clone size, CDR3 DNA, CDR3 protein. A D gene is named only where the DNA matches it firmly. The listing skips clone size in some rows; elsewhere it reads once, few, many or a size class.

TRBJ2-7 TRBV3-1 TRBD1 NA TGTGCCAGCAGCCAAGATGGACAGGGGTACGAGCAGTACTTC CASSQDGQGYEQYF
TRBJ1-4 TRBV7-9 NA few TGTGCCAGCAGCTCATGGGGGGAGCTTGAAAAACTGTTTTTT CASSSWGELEKLFF
TRBJ1-5 TRBV20-1 TRBD1 NA TGCAGTGCTAGAGCGGGACAGGGACTCAATCAGCCCCAGCATTTT CSARAGQGLNQPQHF
TRBJ2-7 TRBV30 NA once TGTGCCTGGAGCCCAGATTTACAGGGATCTGTACAGCAGTACTTC CAWSPDLQGSVQQYF
TRBJ1-1 TRBV25-1 TRBD1 NA TGTGCCAGCAGGGACAGGTTTGTTGAAGCTTTCTTT CASRDRFVEAFF
TRBJ1-2 TRBV6-1 NA NA TGTGCCAGCAGTGAAGCGCTTCAGGGCAGGATAGGGGGCTACACCTTC CASSEALQGRIGGYTF
TRBJ1-2 TRBV30 NA few TGTGCCTGGAGTGCGTCTCTCAGGGAGGGCTACACCTTC CAWSASLREGYTF
TRBJ2-2 TRBV19 TRBD1 NA TGTGCCAGTAGTCCCGCCGGGACAGGCACCGGGGAGCTGTTTTTT CASSPAGTGTGELFF
TRBJ1-5 TRBV15 NA NA TGTGCCACCAGCAGGTCCCGGTATGGCAATCAGCCCCAGCATTTT CATSRSRYGNQPQHF
TRBJ2-7 TRBV2 TRBD2 many TGTGCCAGCAGGGGACTATCCTCCTACGAGCAGTACTTC CASRGLSSYEQYF
TRBJ1-1 TRBV30 TRBD1 few TGTGCCGGGTCACAGGGGGCGCGGAGCACTGAAGCTTTCTTT CAGSQGARSTEAFF
TRBJ2-7 TRBV6-9 TRBD2 NA TGTGCCAGCAGTTACGGCGTCTCCGGGACTAGGGGGAAGGGGCAGTACTTC CASSYGVSGTRGKGQYF
TRBJ2-7 TRBV11-1 TRBD1 few TGTGCCAGCAGCCGTACAGGGGATCCCTCCTACGAGCAGTACTTC CASSRTGDPSYEQYF
TRBJ2-2 TRBV6-2/TRBV6-3 NA few TGTGCCAGCAGTTGGGCAGGGGCCGGCGGGGAGCTGTTTTTT CASSWAGAGGELFF
TRBJ2-7 TRBV5-4 NA NA TGTGCCAGCAGCGTCGGCCCTCTCGAGCAGTACTTC CASSVGPLEQYF
TRBJ1-2 TRBV7-9 NA few TGTGCCAGCAGCTTGGGGACGCAGAGCTATGGCTACACCTTC CASSLGTQSYGYTF
TRBJ2-5 TRBV6-2/TRBV6-3 NA many TGTGCCAGCAGTTACGAAAAACAAGGGGAGACCCAGTACTTC CASSYEKQGETQYF
TRBJ1-1 TRBV7-9 NA NA TGTGCCAGCAGCCCTGGGACCTCAGCTGAAGCTTTCTTC CASSPGTSAEAFF
TRBJ2-5 TRBV12-3/TRBV12-4 NA NA TGTGCCAGCAGTTTGAGAGCGGTGACCCAGTACTTC CASSLRAVTQYF
TRBJ1-1 TRBV5-1 TRBD1 NA TGCGCCAGCAGCGAGGGGGCGCGGGTGAACACTGAAGCTTTCTTT CASSEGARVNTEAFF
TRBJ1-1 TRBV12-5 NA few TGTGCTAGTGGTCTAGATAACACTGAAGCTTTCTTT CASGLDNTEAFF
TRBJ1-4 TRBV28 NA few TGTGCCAGCAGTTTATCAGGCGGTGCAACTAATGAAAAACTGTTTTTT CASSLSGGATNEKLFF
TRBJ2-4 TRBV20-1 NA NA TGCAGTGCTAGGAGGGTTGCGGGGGCCAAAAACATTCAGTACTTC CSARRVAGAKNIQYF
TRBJ1-1 TRBV19 NA many TGTGCCAGTAGGCCAGGGGCTGGACGGGCTTTCTTT CASRPGAGRAFF
TRBJ1-5 TRBV28 NA many TGTGCCAGCAGTTTAGAACAGGAGACATATAGCAATCAGCCCCAGCATTTT CASSLEQETYSNQPQHF
TRBJ1-1 TRBV20-1 NA few TGCAGTGCTAGAATGATTCAGGGGTGGGACACTGAAGCTTTCTTT CSARMIQGWDTEAFF
TRBJ2-7 TRBV27 NA many TGTGCCAGCAGTTTATCGCTGCCGCCCTACGAGCAGTACTTC CASSLSLPPYEQYF
TRBJ1-1 TRBV5-1 NA NA TGCGCCAGCAGCTTTAGGAGGGCCGGGGGCACTGAAGCTTTCTTT CASSFRRAGGTEAFF
TRBJ1-5 TRBV28 TRBD1 many TGTGCCAGCAGTTTAAGGGGAGGGGGCATCAATCAGCCCCAGCATTTT CASSLRGGGINQPQHF
TRBJ1-1 TRBV12-3/TRBV12-4 NA many TGTGCCAGCCAAACAAATGGACAGTCTGAAGCTTTCTTT CASQTNGQSEAFF
TRBJ1-1 TRBV29-1 TRBD1 NA TGCAGCGCCCCGGGACAGGGGGCATTGGGGAACACTGAAGCTTTCTTT CSAPGQGALGNTEAFF
TRBJ2-7 TRBV11-2 NA many TGTGCCAGCAGCTCGTCGGCCGAGCAGTACTTC CASSSSAEQYF
TRBJ2-7 TRBV29-1 TRBD1 few TGCAGCGTTGGTCGACAGGGGATAGGCGACGAGCAGTACTTC CSVGRQGIGDEQYF
TRBJ1-2 TRBV5-6 NA few TGTGCCAGCAGCCACCTCGGGTTTGGCTACACCTTC CASSHLGFGYTF
TRBJ2-7 TRBV20-1 NA NA TGCAGTGCTAGAAGCACTTTAATAAGTTCCTACGAGCAGTACTTC CSARSTLISSYEQYF
TRBJ1-3 TRBV7-3 NA few TGTGCCAGCAGCTTAGGGGGACACTCTGGAAACACCATATATTTT CASSLGGHSGNTIYF
TRBJ1-1 TRBV27 NA NA TGTGCCAGCGGCGGGTTCGGGAACACTGAAGCTTTCTTT CASGGFGNTEAFF
TRBJ2-7 TRBV28 NA NA TGTGCCACCACCTCCAGGGCGCACGAGCAGTACTTC CATTSRAHEQYF
TRBJ2-6 TRBV12-3/TRBV12-4 NA many TGTGCCAGCAGATCTAGGGTTTCTGGGGCCAACGTCCTGACTTTC CASRSRVSGANVLTF
TRBJ1-2 TRBV30 NA few TGTGCCTGGAGTGTATGGGGGGACTATGGCTACACCTTC CAWSVWGDYGYTF
TRBJ1-2 TRBV29-1 NA NA TGCAGCGCTTTACGATCTGAGTATGGCTACACCTTC CSALRSEYGYTF
TRBJ1-2 TRBV19 TRBD1 NA TGTGCCAGTAGTATTACCCGGACAGGGCGCGACTATGGCTACACCTTC CASSITRTGRDYGYTF
TRBJ1-5 TRBV5-5 NA few TGTGCCAGCAGCTTGGCAGGGAAGACGGATCAGCCCCAGCATTTT CASSLAGKTDQPQHF